Presented here are 24 T cell receptor beta chains from one specimen sequenced in a study of shared clonotypes between healthy human individuals. Method: immunoSEQ multiplex PCR; TCRdb's copy keeps in-frame clones and lacks some. The table includes around 500,000 clones, approximately 80% detected once. Sequencing used PBMCs. Receptors were obtained from a woman aged 40 to 55 in good health. Some clones in this sample may be carry-over from other donors' samples.

The chain uses TRBV30 and TRBJ2-5; 9 bases agree with TRBD1. The tail of the sequence fits TRBJ2-7 better, so the J call may be wrong. The CDR3 is 12 residues long. Germline loops: CDR1 GTSNPN, CDR2 SVGIG (reference sequence). CDR3 nucleotide sequence: TGTGCCTGGGCGGGACAGGGCTACGAGCAGTACTTC. Amino acid sequence: CAWAGQGYEQYF.

This clone was detected ten times or more. The rearrangement links TRBV11-2 to TRBJ2-1; D gene unclear. Trimming removed 5 bases at V and 5 bases at J, with 7 bases between. CDR1 is SGHAT, CDR2 FQNNGV, per germline. The CDR3 contains 12 residues. DNA for the CDR3: TGTGCCAGCAGCCCGAGACACAATGAGCAGTTCTTC. Translation gives CASSPRHNEQFF.

Only a few counts were recorded for this clone. The J gene is TRBJ2-5, the V gene TRBV4-1, with no clear D. The germline CDR1 and CDR2 sequences are MGHRA and YSYEKL. Trimming shortened V by 2 bases and J by 3 bases, and 7 bases separated the two germline ends. There are 13 residues in the CDR3. CDR3 region: CASSQRIEETQYF. CDR3 nucleotide sequence: TGCGCCAGCAGCCAAAGAATAGAAGAGACCCAGTACTTC.

Points on this clone: One end of the junction does not line up with germline, which may come from a read error. The chain is built from TRBV6-4 and TRBJ1-5; no firm D call. The CDR3 is 15 amino acids. Germline-derived CDR1 and CDR2 are MRHNA and SNTAGT. The CDR3 here is CASSYSSSPNQPQHF. Here the CDR3 DNA reads TGTGCCAGCAGTTACTCGAGCAGTCCAAATCAGCCCCAGCATTTT.

Note on this clone: Other DNA variants within this sample encode the same CDR3. The chain carries TRBV5-1 and TRBJ2-3, with D uncertain. Germline V gene lookup returns CDR1 SGHRS and CDR2 YFSETQ. V was trimmed by 3 bases and J by 4 bases, leaving 9 bases between them. CDR3 length equals 13 residues. The CDR3 loop is CASSSGQADTQYF. CDR3 nucleotide sequence: TGCGCCAGCAGCTCCGGGCAGGCAGATACGCAGTATTTT.

The genes are TRBV6-4 and TRBJ2-1, with TRBD2 matching 8 bases. The CDR3 has 17 amino acids. Germline loops: CDR1 MRHNA, CDR2 SNTAGT. Trimming removed 0 bases from V and 4 bases from J; junction bases left unmatched: 8. The CDR3 DNA follows: TGTGCCAGCAGTGACTCAGTTAGGGGACTAGGGTACAATGAGCAGTTCTTC. It translates to CASSDSVRGLGYNEQFF.

V usage is TRBV9 and J usage is TRBJ1-1, with 10 bases identical to TRBD1. The CDR3 sequence is 15 residues long. CDR1 SGDLS and CDR2 YYNGEE come from the germline V gene. J gave up 4 bases and V 4 bases, and 7 bases lay outside the gene matches. CDR3 coding DNA: TGTGCCAGCAGCCCAGGACAGGGGGGTGGCACTGAAGCTTTCTTT. It codes for CASSPGQGGGTEAFF.

The V gene is TRBV6-1, the J gene TRBJ2-1; weak D call: TRBD1 (5 bases). The length of the CDR3 is 14 residues. The V end was cut by 3 bases, the J end by 5 bases, with 11 bases between. CDR1 is MNHNS and CDR2 is SASEGT in the germline V gene. The CDR3 nucleotides are TGTGCCAGCAGTGAGAGGACAAAAAACAATGAGCAGTTCTTC. Protein product: CASSERTKNNEQFF.

Here the CDR3 reads CAISERREGLEQYF. CDR3 nucleotide sequence: TGTGCCATCAGTGAGCGGCGGGAGGGCCTCGAGCAGTACTTC. The chain combines TRBV10-3 with TRBJ2-7; 9 nucleotides agree with TRBD2. The CDR3 consists of 14 residues. Trimming took 2 bases from V and 6 from J; bases not matched to a gene: 5. The germline V gene has CDR1 ENHRY and CDR2 SYGVKD.

The chain joins TRBV4-2 to TRBJ2-1; possibly TRBD1 or TRBD2 for D (6 bases each). Germline values: CDR1 LGHNA, CDR2 YNFKEQ. Deletions cut 4 bases from V and 8 bases from J, with 18 bases between. The CDR3 runs to 15 residues. The CDR3 here is CASSPYERGVDEQFF. CDR3 nucleotides: TGTGCCAGCAGCCCTTACGAGAGGGGGGTCGATGAGCAGTTCTTC.

The rearrangement joins TRBV28 to TRBJ1-4; TRBD1 agrees at 8 bases. CDR3 length: 15 residues. J lost 4 bases, V lost 2 bases, and 3 bases had no gene match. Germline loops: CDR1 MDHEN, CDR2 SYDVKM. The CDR3 reads CASSLRGQDNEKLFF. As DNA, the CDR3 is TGTGCCAGCAGTTTAAGGGGACAGGATAATGAAAAACTGTTTTTT.

The rearrangement uses TRBV28 and TRBJ1-5; D is unclear. V was pared by 6 bases and J by 5 bases, with 14 bases between. Germline assignment: CDR1 MDHEN and CDR2 SYDVKM. This CDR3 is 14 amino acids long. CDR3 sequence (DNA): TGTGCCAGCAGCCCACTCAACAGAGATCAGCCCCAGCATTTT. It translates to CASSPLNRDQPQHF.

The CDR3 spells CASSPRTGNYGYTF. CDR3 coding DNA: TGTGCCAGCAGCCCTCGGACAGGCAACTATGGCTACACCTTC. The J gene is TRBJ1-2, the V gene TRBV7-9, with 7 bases lining up with TRBD1. The V segment lost 5 bases and the J segment 2 bases; nucleotides outside the gene matches: 5. Per germline, CDR1 SEHNR and CDR2 FQNEAQ (reference sequence). The CDR3 totals 14 residues.

The chain is built from TRBV5-4 and TRBJ2-1, with 10 positions matching TRBD2. The CDR3 is 12 amino acids. In germline, CDR1 is SGHNT, CDR2 YYREEE (reference sequence). The trim removed 4 bases at V and 10 bases at J, leaving 2 bases unmatched. The CDR3: CASSLLAGEQFF. CDR3 DNA sequence: TGTGCCAGCAGCCTACTAGCGGGAGAGCAGTTCTTC.

This rearrangement joins TRBV5-4 to TRBJ2-7; 12 bases agree with TRBD1. Germline loops: CDR1 SGHNT, CDR2 YYREEE (reference sequence). V dropped 3 bases and J dropped 6; count of bases not matched to a gene: 7. The CDR3 spans 15 residues. CDR3 protein: CASSSLGTGGGEQYF. In DNA form, the CDR3 reads TGTGCCAGCAGCTCCCTCGGGACAGGGGGCGGCGAGCAGTACTTC.

V usage is TRBV5-1 and J usage is TRBJ2-1; 8 bases fit TRBD1. Losses at the gene ends were 3 bases for V and 7 bases for J; bases not matched to a gene: 6. CDR3 size: 14 residues. Germline CDR1 reads SGHRS; CDR2 reads YFSETQ. CDR3 in DNA: TGCGCCAGCAGCTCCCAGGGGGCCGTAAATGAGCAGTTCTTC. It is translated as CASSSQGAVNEQFF.

A single count supports this clone. This may come from a read error, since a much larger clone is one base off. CDR3: CASSLRGTYEQYF. The CDR3 DNA reads TGTGCCAGCAGCTTGCGGGGGACCTACGAGCAGTACTTC. This rearrangement joins TRBV11-2 to TRBJ2-5; 7 bases match TRBD2. The end of the DNA fits TRBJ2-7 better, so the J call may be wrong. The length of the CDR3 is 13 residues. Germline assignment: CDR1 SGHAT and CDR2 FQNNGV.

The genes are TRBV2 and TRBJ2-3; D might be TRBD1 or TRBD2, each matching 6 bases. The ends were cut back, 8 bases at V and 4 bases at J, with 13 bases in the middle. The CDR3 is 13 residues long. Germline V gene lookup returns CDR1 SNHLY and CDR2 FYNNEI. CDR3 loop: CASEGGAADTQYF. Written as DNA, the CDR3 is TGTGCCAGCGAGGGGGGTGCCGCAGATACGCAGTATTTT.

This clone has just a few counts. The chain employs TRBV7-3 and TRBJ2-6; a possible D gene is TRBD2 (5 bases). V was trimmed by 4 bases and J by 0 bases, leaving 10 bases between them. The germline V gene has CDR1 SGHTA and CDR2 FQGTGA. The CDR3 length is 16 residues. The CDR3 DNA follows: TGTGCCAGCAGCTCTCGGGATCCCTCTGGGGCCAACGTCCTGACTTTC. Protein: CASSSRDPSGANVLTF.

J is TRBJ1-5 and V is TRBV7-2; D possibly corresponds to TRBD1 (6 bases). The germline V and J ends were trimmed by 0 bases and 3 bases, with 18 bases remaining between them. The CDR3 extends over 18 amino acids. Germline V gene lookup returns CDR1 SGHTA and CDR2 FQGNSA. The CDR3 DNA reads TGTGCCAGCAGCTTAGCGAGCGGGGGGGCGGCCTACAATCAGCCCCAGCATTTT. Protein sequence: CASSLASGGAAYNQPQHF.

This chain joins TRBV18 and TRBJ1-1; maybe TRBD1 (6 bases). Germline V gene lookup returns CDR1 KGHSH and CDR2 LQKENI. CDR3 length: 14 amino acids. V was pared by 5 bases and J by 0 bases, with 10 bases between. The CDR3 sequence is CASSRDTLNTEAFF. CDR3 bases: TGTGCCAGCTCAAGGGACACTTTGAACACTGAAGCTTTCTTT.

The V gene is TRBV27, the J gene TRBJ2-1, with 15 bases fitting TRBD2. The CDR3 runs to 15 residues. J gave up 9 bases and V 5 bases, and 5 bases lay outside the gene matches. The V gene's germline CDR1 is MNHEY and CDR2 SMNVEV (reference sequence). CDR3 coding DNA: TGTGCCAGCAGTCCCGGGACTAGCGGGAGGAGTGAGCAGTTCTTC. This gives the protein CASSPGTSGRSEQFF.

The chain couples TRBV10-3 to TRBJ2-5, with D hard to call. CDR1 ENHRY and CDR2 SYGVKD come from the germline V gene. V was cut by 2 bases and J by 9 bases, with 13 bases left in between. CDR3 length: 13 residues. CDR3 residues: CAISERAAEAQYF. CDR3 bases: TGTGCCATCAGTGAGAGGGCGGCTGAGGCCCAGTACTTC.

The chain uses TRBV5-1 and TRBJ2-7; D unresolved. The CDR3 totals 13 residues. Germline loops: CDR1 SGHRS, CDR2 YFSETQ. Trimming removed 1 base at V and 2 bases at J, with 7 bases between. CDR3 coding DNA: TGCGCCAGCAGCTTGAGTGCAGCCTACGAGCAGTACTTC. Translated, it gives CASSLSAAYEQYF.